These T cell receptor beta chains were read from a single sample in a study of CXCR3-negative and CXCR3-positive naive CD8 T cells. TCRdb reprocessed the 5' RACE reads and stores each CDR3 protein as one record, lacking DNA. The sample holds 84,000 or so distinct CDR3 sequences. The source material was naive CXCR3- CD8+ T cells from blood. These receptors were taken from a human donor in good health. Some clones in this sample may be carry-over from other donors' samples. Each CDR3 is given with its conserved first and last residue. Size is omitted from some rows. Given values are once, few, many or a class for expanded clones.

j_gene,v_gene,abundance,CDR3aa
TRBJ2-2,TRBV29-1,.,CSVVGGATTGELFF
TRBJ2-1,TRBV7-9,.,CASSLPLAGGPKDEQFF
TRBJ2-1,TRBV7-9,.,CASSFNPGQPSTYNEQFF
TRBJ2-7,TRBV27,.,CASSLSGVYEQYF
TRBJ2-7,TRBV5-1,.,CASSVSGQGLNEQYF
TRBJ2-3,TRBV20-1,.,CSARERGTDTQYF
TRBJ2-1,TRBV19,.,CASSIKSEDNEQFF
TRBJ1-1,TRBV4-1,.,CASSQALPAGTEAFF
TRBJ1-5,TRBV6-2/TRBV6-3,.,CASSPGAGIGPQHF
TRBJ2-7,TRBV28,.,CASSFHIFYEQYF
TRBJ1-6,TRBV28,.,CASSQRDRHFTLHF
TRBJ2-5,TRBV4-3,.,CASSQDLGPQYF
TRBJ2-1,TRBV12-3/TRBV12-4,.,CASSSSGYNEQFF
TRBJ1-1,TRBV6-6,.,CASSYGGWTNTEAFF
TRBJ2-7,TRBV7-6,.,CASSLETPTNEQYF
TRBJ2-7,TRBV27,.,CASSEGSYEQYF
TRBJ2-7,TRBV27,.,CASSLSVASYEQYF
TRBJ2-3,TRBV15,.,CATSSSVRPAGYTQYF
TRBJ2-1,TRBV7-9,.,CASSLESTGEQFF
TRBJ2-3,TRBV29-1,.,CSVEELAGSTDTQYF
TRBJ2-2,TRBV20-1,.,CSALGAGYTGELFF
TRBJ2-3,TRBV20-1,.,CSARGLLAGEADTQYF
TRBJ2-1,TRBV15,.,CATSGRGQGLSSYNEQFF
TRBJ2-7,TRBV6-2/TRBV6-3,.,CASSYSGRGYEQYF
TRBJ2-1,TRBV4-3,.,CASSQEKNWGNEQFF
TRBJ2-4,TRBV7-8,.,CASSSGVDKNIQYF
TRBJ1-2,TRBV28,.,CASSPQVYYGYTF
TRBJ2-3,TRBV15,.,CATSRASGGAGDTQYF
TRBJ2-5,TRBV7-8,.,CASSSPFLWDQETQYF
TRBJ2-7,TRBV6-2/TRBV6-3,.,CASTPGSPPFYEQYF
TRBJ2-5,TRBV28,.,CASSSPGQGAQETQYF
TRBJ2-1,TRBV7-2,.,CASLLVPVGYNEQFF
TRBJ1-1,TRBV29-1,.,CSVEGVDTEAFF
TRBJ2-7,TRBV6-2/TRBV6-3,.,CASSYSLAEYYEQYF
TRBJ2-3,TRBV13,.,CATGGAEGTDTQYF
TRBJ2-7,TRBV7-9,.,CASSRTAAYEQYF
TRBJ2-7,TRBV4-3,.,CASSQVTSGGSYEQYF
TRBJ2-1,TRBV11-2,.,CASSTPGLAGAPYNEQFF
TRBJ2-1,TRBV5-1,.,CASSLWSGNEQFF
TRBJ2-3,TRBV15,.,CATSRDLAGASTDTQYF
TRBJ2-2,TRBV5-5,medium-sized,CASSSTDSNTGELFF
TRBJ2-4,TRBV7-9,.,CASRKESPIQYF
TRBJ1-5,TRBV12-3/TRBV12-4,.,CASSPSGRGQHF
TRBJ1-5,TRBV6-2/TRBV6-3,.,CASSWGVGNQPQHF
TRBJ2-7,TRBV9,.,CASSVVEVGYEQYF
TRBJ2-7,TRBV20-1,.,CSARVWGRETYEQYF
TRBJ2-7,TRBV20-1,.,CSARAPGAPTYEQYF
TRBJ2-2,TRBV5-1,.,CASSAGTDTGELFF
TRBJ2-1,TRBV20-1,.,CSAKDLAGGPYEQFF
TRBJ2-1,TRBV28,.,CASRGTDRDEQFF
TRBJ2-1,TRBV5-1,.,CASSFGQEFYNEQFF
TRBJ2-1,TRBV7-6,.,CASSLGAGYYNEQFF
TRBJ2-2,TRBV27,.,CASSPTGNQNTGELFF